Each of the 23 T cell receptor beta chains below was sequenced from the same sample in a study of T cell responses to AZD1222 COVID-19 vaccine (dated by TCRdb to the early 2020s). Libraries were built with the immunoSEQ multiplex PCR assay. Drawn from immuneACCESS, this table holds only the in-frame rearrangements with V and J called that TCRdb kept. Clones are partly lost; checked studies trace under half to an unresolved V gene and leave the rest unexplained. For this sample the table gives 85,000 to 120,000 clones, of which almost 85% were detected only once. The leading ten clones occupy more than 15% of the sample. Per the publication, the time point label means: baseline before first vaccination. The starting material was peripheral blood, obtained on day 0 of AZD1222 vaccination. These receptors originate from an adult in good health.

The rearrangement links TRBV29-1 to TRBJ1-2, with TRBD1 matching over 7 bases. The CDR3 covers 13 residues. CDR1 SQVTM and CDR2 ANQGSEA come from the germline V gene. The V and J ends lost 8 bases and 7 bases, in that order; junction bases with no gene match: 13. In DNA, the CDR3 is TGCAGCTCTGGCGGACAGGAACCCGCTGGCTACACCTTC. Amino acid sequence: CSSGGQEPAGYTF. Together with reference TRBV29-1 and TRBJ1-2, the CDR3 gives the full variable domain: SAVISQKPSRDICQRGTSLTIQCQVDSQVTMMFWYRQQPGQSLTLIATANQGSEATYESGFVIDKFPISRPNLTFSTLTVSNMSPEDSSIYLCSSGGQEPAGYTFGSGTRLTVV.

The chain uses TRBV19 and TRBJ2-7; 13 bases map to TRBD2. Germline values: CDR1 LNHDA, CDR2 SQIVND (reference sequence). CDR3 length equals 15 residues. J was trimmed by 1 base and V by 4 bases; bases with no gene match: 1. DNA of the CDR3: TGTGCCAGTAGTAGGACTAGCGGGAGTTCCTACGAGCAGTACTTC. It yields the protein CASSRTSGSSYEQYF. Variable domain in full (rest from reference TRBV19 and TRBJ2-7): DGGITQSPKYLFRKEGQNVTLSCEQNLNHDAMYWYRQDPGQGLRLIYYSQIVNDFQKGDIAEGYSVSREKKESFPLTVTSAQKNPTAFYLCASSRTSGSSYEQYFGPGTRLTVT.

Worth noting for this clone: Other DNA sequences in the sample encode the same CDR3. The chain links TRBV6-2 or TRBV6-3 to TRBJ1-5; D unresolved. Germline V gene sequence: CDR1 MNHEY, CDR2 SVGEGT. This CDR3 contains 13 residues. Trimming pared 2 bases from V and 4 bases from J, leaving 6 bases between. As DNA, the CDR3 is TGTGCCAGCAGTTACCCGGGGAATCAGCCCCAGCATTTT. Translating it yields CASSYPGNQPQHF.

The chain uses TRBV18 and TRBJ2-2; 7 bases map to TRBD2. Germline CDR1 KGHSH, CDR2 LQKENI. The CDR3 runs to 15 residues. The V gene end was trimmed by 3 bases and the J gene end by 1 base; junction bases not matched to a gene: 2. The CDR3 is CASSPPSGNTGELFF. In nucleotides, the CDR3 is TGTGCCAGCTCACCCCCTAGCGGGAACACCGGGGAGCTGTTTTTT.

The V call is TRBV6-5, the J call TRBJ1-1; D gene unclear. Germline lookup yields CDR1 MNHEY and CDR2 SVGAGI. Trimming pared 2 bases from V and 4 bases from J, leaving 5 bases between. The CDR3 is 12 amino acids. CDR3 in amino acids: CASSYLGTEAFF. As DNA, the CDR3 is TGTGCCAGCAGTTACCTGGGCACTGAAGCTTTCTTT.

The chain has TRBV18 and TRBJ2-2; D not certain. The CDR3 contains 15 residues. CDR1 KGHSH and CDR2 LQKENI come from the germline V gene. V lost 1 base and J 1 base, leaving 7 bases between the germline ends. CDR3 DNA sequence: TGTGCCAGCTCACCACTAGCAATGAACACCGGGGAGCTGTTTTTT. It specifies CASSPLAMNTGELFF.

The rearrangement joins TRBV11-3 to TRBJ2-7; 7 nucleotides line up with TRBD1. This CDR3 comprises 15 residues. CDR1 and CDR2 (germline): SGHNT, YENEEA. The V segment lost 4 bases and the J segment 0 bases; nucleotides outside the gene matches: 6. The CDR3 DNA reads TGTGCCAGCAGCTACCAGACAGGGTTCTCCTACGAGCAGTACTTC. This translates into CASSYQTGFSYEQYF.

The chain joins TRBV3-1 (or the pseudogene TRBV3-2) to TRBJ1-5, with a tentative D call TRBD1 (5 bases). The V end lost 4 bases, the J end lost 8 bases, and 18 bases lay between the germline ends. The CDR3 spans 15 residues. Looked up from germline, CDR1 is LGHDT and CDR2 is YNNKEL (reference sequence). Written as DNA, the CDR3 is TGTGCCAGCAGCCGGGGGGGGATCCCCTGGGAGCCCCAGCATTTT. It specifies CASSRGGIPWEPQHF.

The chain couples TRBV9 to TRBJ2-6; a possible D gene is TRBD1 (6 bases). CDR3 length: 16 amino acids. The germline V gene has CDR1 SGDLS and CDR2 YYNGEE. Trimming stripped 4 bases from V and 0 bases from J, with 11 bases between. CDR3 coding DNA: TGTGCCAGCAGCTCAGACAGGTCCTCTGGGGCCAACGTCCTGACTTTC. Translating it yields CASSSDRSSGANVLTF. Variable domain in full (rest from reference TRBV9 and TRBJ2-6): DSGVTQTPKHLITATGQRVTLRCSPRSGDLSVYWYQQSLDQGLQFLIQYYNGEERAKGNILERFSAQQFPDLHSELNLSSLELGDSALYFCASSSDRSSGANVLTFGAGSRLTVL.

The chain combines TRBV18 with TRBJ1-3; 7 bases align to TRBD1. The V segment lost 6 bases and the J segment 4 bases; nucleotides outside the gene matches: 9. The CDR3 contains 15 residues. Germline CDR1 reads KGHSH; CDR2 reads LQKENI. CDR3: CASSYRGEGGNTIYF. CDR3 DNA sequence: TGTGCCAGCTCGTACAGGGGTGAAGGAGGAAACACCATATATTTT.

This chain uses TRBV13 with TRBJ2-5; D not certain. The CDR3 totals 13 residues. Trimming took 2 bases from V and 5 from J, leaving 9 bases between them. Germline V gene lookup returns CDR1 PRHDT and CDR2 FYEKMQ (reference sequence). CDR3 DNA sequence: TGTGCCAGCAGCTTAAGGGCTTTCGAGACCCAGTACTTC. This encodes CASSLRAFETQYF.

V gene TRBV28 combines with J gene TRBJ1-5; no firm D call. Germline V lookup: CDR1 MDHEN, CDR2 SYDVKM. V lost 6 bases and J lost 9, with 12 bases in between. The CDR3 spans 12 residues. CDR3 region: CASSPPPLPQHF. The CDR3 DNA follows: TGTGCCAGCAGCCCACCTCCGCTGCCCCAGCATTTT. Full variable domain (missing parts from reference TRBV28 and TRBJ1-5): DVKVTQSSRYLVKRTGEKVFLECVQDMDHENMFWYRQDPGLGLRLIYFSYDVKMKEKGDIPEGYSVSREKKERFSLILESASTNQTSMYLCASSPPPLPQHFGDGTRLSIL.

The CDR3 sequence is CAWRKGGYTF. In DNA form, the CDR3 reads TGTGCCTGGAGGAAGGGGGGCTACACCTTC. The chain uses TRBV30 and TRBJ1-2; D perhaps matches TRBD1 (5 bases). The germline CDR1 and CDR2 sequences are GTSNPN and SVGIG (reference sequence). The V and J ends lost 3 bases and 8 bases respectively, with 7 bases between them. The CDR3 sequence is 10 residues long.

The chain links TRBV7-2 to TRBJ1-1; 9 bases align to TRBD1. Germline V gives CDR1 SGHTA, CDR2 FQGNSA. The CDR3 length is 14 residues. J lost 9 bases, V lost 5 bases, and 10 bases had no gene match. The CDR3 nucleotides read TGTGCCAGCAGCATCACGGGACAGGGCAGGAAAGCTTTCTTT. This translates into CASSITGQGRKAFF.

The chain couples TRBV24-1 to TRBJ2-3; no clear D. Per the germline V gene, CDR1 is KGHDR and CDR2 is SFDVKD. This CDR3 spans 13 amino acids. V was pared by 12 bases and J by 2 bases, with 14 bases between. CDR3 DNA: TGTGCCGCGTCACATACCTACACAGATACGCAGTATTTT. It translates to CAASHTYTDTQYF.

This sequence joins TRBV5-1 and TRBJ2-3; 11 nucleotides line up with TRBD2. Trimming removed 3 bases from V and 1 base from J; junction bases left unmatched: 4. Germline V CDR1 and CDR2: SGHRS, YFSETQ. The CDR3 extends over 16 amino acids. CDR3 nucleotides: TGCGCCAGCAGCTGGGGGACTAGCGGACGCACAGATACGCAGTATTTT. Translation gives CASSWGTSGRTDTQYF.

The V and J genes are TRBV3-1 (or the pseudogene TRBV3-2) and TRBJ2-5; the match to TRBD1 covers 11 bases. The J segment lost 5 bases and the V segment lost 4 bases, leaving 6 bases of the junction unmatched. The germline V gene encodes CDR1 LGHDT and CDR2 YNNKEL (reference sequence). The CDR3 covers 15 residues. Written as DNA, the CDR3 is TGTGCCAGCAGCCTGGGACAGGGGGGCGGGGAGACCCAGTACTTC. This encodes CASSLGQGGGETQYF.

The rearrangement joins TRBV5-6 to TRBJ1-2; unclear D gene. The germline gives CDR1 SGHDT, CDR2 YYEEEE. Trimming left V 4 bases short and J 8 bases short, with 12 bases between. The CDR3 runs to 12 residues. CDR3 loop: CASSNYKAGYTF. The CDR3, as DNA: TGTGCCAGCAGCAATTATAAGGCGGGCTACACCTTC.

This clone was seen only once. The V gene is TRBV28, the J gene TRBJ1-3; D is perhaps TRBD1 (6 bases). From germline, CDR1 is MDHEN and CDR2 SYDVKM. The length of the CDR3 is 14 residues. V lost 7 bases and J 0 bases, leaving 10 bases between the germline ends. The CDR3 sequence: CASMRDTSGNTIYF. DNA for the CDR3: TGTGCCAGCATGCGGGACACCTCTGGAAACACCATATATTTT.

The V gene is TRBV9, the J gene TRBJ1-6; tentative D call: TRBD1 (5 bases). The CDR3 has 15 amino acids. CDR1 is SGDLS, CDR2 YYNGEE, per germline. With 4 bases removed from V and 7 bases from J, the gap between germline ends came to 15 bases. In nucleotides, the CDR3 is TGTGCCAGCAGCCCCAGGGACCGCCCGAATTCACCCCTCCACTTT. This codes for CASSPRDRPNSPLHF.

CDR3 nucleotide sequence: TGTGCCAGCAGCGTGGGAGGGGCCCTGAACACTGAAGCTTTCTTT. It is translated as CASSVGGALNTEAFF. The chain combines TRBV9 with TRBJ1-1; D might be TRBD1 (5 bases). Trimming stripped 2 bases from V and 0 bases from J, with 11 bases between. This CDR3 has 15 residues. Looked up from germline, CDR1 is SGDLS and CDR2 is YYNGEE.

The chain recombines TRBV19 with TRBJ1-1; D unresolved. Germline V CDR1 and CDR2: LNHDA, SQIVND (reference sequence). The germline V and J ends were trimmed by 1 base and 3 bases, with 9 bases remaining between them. The CDR3 length is 14 residues. CDR3 sequence: CASSIAQAHTEAFF. The CDR3 region has the DNA TGTGCCAGTAGTATAGCCCAAGCGCACACTGAAGCTTTCTTT.

This chain links TRBV5-6 with TRBJ1-2, with TRBD1 identical over 7 bases. Germline V gene sequence: CDR1 SGHDT, CDR2 YYEEEE. CDR3 length: 14 amino acids. Trimming removed 4 bases from V and 0 bases from J; junction bases left unmatched: 3. The CDR3 loop reads CASSHQGANYGYTF. CDR3 sequence (DNA): TGTGCCAGCAGCCACCAGGGGGCTAACTATGGCTACACCTTC.